This T cell receptor (beta chain) appears in the sequencing data of a study of blood T cell repertoires in COVID-19. For the study at large: Sources were T cells, B-cell-depleted T cells, or PBMCs; the material itself was cDNA or gDNA.

Authors' analysis steps: Amplification from reference gene primers served as the basis for estimated nucleated cell counts. Generated by immunoSEQ multiplex PCR, the TCRdb table keeps only in-frame clones and is missing some. V and J calls and clone size are as listed in that table; D and trimming were resolved from the DNA. The sample has some 150,000 clones, roughly 85% seen once. Trimming removed 0 bases at V and 6 bases at J, with 8 bases between. Germline V gene data show CDR1 as GTSNPN and CDR2 as SVGIG (reference sequence). The CDR3 length is 13 residues. Study members were between about 18 and 95 years old and lived in about two dozen US regions. Participants had their cohort set by participant-reported clinical history.

The specimen was PBMCs or T cells enriched from blood (not recorded which). The chain recombines TRBV30 with TRBJ2-2; D unclear. This TCR was recovered from a woman aged 45-59 years who had recovered from COVID-19. CDR3 protein: CAWSVRSAGELFF. CDR3 nucleotide sequence: TGTGCCTGGAGTGTACGCAGTGCCGGGGAGCTGTTTTTT.